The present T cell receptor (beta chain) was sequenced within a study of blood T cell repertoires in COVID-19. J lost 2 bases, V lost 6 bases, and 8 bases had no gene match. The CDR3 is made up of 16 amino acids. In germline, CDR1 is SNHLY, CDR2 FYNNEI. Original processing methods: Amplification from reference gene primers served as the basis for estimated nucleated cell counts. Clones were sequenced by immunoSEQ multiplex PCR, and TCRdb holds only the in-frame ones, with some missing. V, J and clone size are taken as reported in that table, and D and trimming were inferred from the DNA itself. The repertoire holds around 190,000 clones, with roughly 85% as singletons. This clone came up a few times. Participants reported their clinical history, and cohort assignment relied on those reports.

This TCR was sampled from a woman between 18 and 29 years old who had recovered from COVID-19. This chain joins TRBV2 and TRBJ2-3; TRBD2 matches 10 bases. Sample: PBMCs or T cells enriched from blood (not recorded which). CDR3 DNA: TGTGCCAGCAGGGACCTTAGCGGGGGGACCACAGATACGCAGTATTTT. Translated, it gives CASRDLSGGTTDTQYF. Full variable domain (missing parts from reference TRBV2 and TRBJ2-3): EPEVTQTPSHQVTQMGQEVILRCVPISNHLYFYWYRQILGQKVEFLVSFYNNEISEKSEIFDDQFSVERPDGSNFTLKIRSTKLEDSAMYFCASRDLSGGTTDTQYFGPGTRLTVL.